This T cell receptor beta chain was observed in a study of T-cell reconstitution after alpha-beta-depleted transplantation in children. A library of TCRbeta sequences, prepared with unique molecular identifiers, was generated. TCRdb recomputed calls from the PCR reads with MiXCR, one row per CDR3 protein. The sample has roughly 310,000 distinct CDR3 sequences, 23% seen once. About this clonotype itself: The antigen is unknown.

Study-wide results and limits: Some patients' high day-60 TCRbeta diversity was traced to surviving recipient T cells and thymic progenitors. At one year after transplant, newly produced T cells mostly accounted for T-cell counts and diversity. By about two months after transplant, alpha-beta T cells reportedly arose from several hundred graft clones that had expanded.

V shed 6 bases and J shed 1 base, with 12 bases lying between them. The CDR3 loop spans 14 amino acids. Germline CDR1 and CDR2: SEHNR and FQNEAQ (reference sequence). The sequencing here drew on PBMCs, mostly from graft donor cells, taken 180 days after TCRalphabeta/CD19-depleted stem cell transplant. The receptor was isolated from a male patient younger than 18 who had a stem cell transplant for acute lymphoblastic leukemia, so the T cells may come from the graft donor. The genes are TRBV7-9 and TRBJ2-5, with a tentative D call TRBD1 (6 bases). The CDR3 coding sequence is TGTGCCAGCAGATTCCGGGACACCCAAGAGACCCAGTACTTC. This codes for CASRFRDTQETQYF. Together with reference TRBV7-9 and TRBJ2-5, the CDR3 gives the full variable domain: DTGVSQNPRHKITKRGQNVTFRCDPISEHNRLYWYRQTLGQGPEFLTYFQNEAQLEKSRLLSDRFSAERPKGSFSTLEIQRTEQGDSAMYLCASRFRDTQETQYFGPGTRLLVL.